This T cell receptor (beta chain) was identified in a study of T cells expressing NK-cell markers. Overall study: HCMV serostatus: seven of eight sequenced donors positive, one negative. Study observations and caveats: In a group of 5 or 6 donors, dominant NKG2C+ clonotypes represented 1.0-7.0% of CD8+ T cells.

The CDR3 is 14 residues long. Per the germline V gene, CDR1 is LGHDT and CDR2 is YNNKEL (reference sequence). As for this clonotype: The antigen is unknown.

A 5'RACE template switching approach incorporating UMIs was used to make TCR beta cDNA. TCRdb reanalyzed the 5' RACE reads, giving one entry per CDR3 protein sequence and no DNA. This sample carries 550,000 to 600,000 distinct CDR3 sequences, with under 4.5% going to the ten biggest clones. The TCR comes from a man younger than 35 in good health. This rearrangement joins TRBV3-1 to TRBJ2-2; TCRdb reports TRBD1, a call that lacks DNA to check it against. The sequenced sample was blood T cells: a sorted CD56 or NKG2C T cell subset, CD4+ or CD8+ T cells, or bulk PBMC T cells (not recorded which). The CDR3: CASGVRTNTGELFF.